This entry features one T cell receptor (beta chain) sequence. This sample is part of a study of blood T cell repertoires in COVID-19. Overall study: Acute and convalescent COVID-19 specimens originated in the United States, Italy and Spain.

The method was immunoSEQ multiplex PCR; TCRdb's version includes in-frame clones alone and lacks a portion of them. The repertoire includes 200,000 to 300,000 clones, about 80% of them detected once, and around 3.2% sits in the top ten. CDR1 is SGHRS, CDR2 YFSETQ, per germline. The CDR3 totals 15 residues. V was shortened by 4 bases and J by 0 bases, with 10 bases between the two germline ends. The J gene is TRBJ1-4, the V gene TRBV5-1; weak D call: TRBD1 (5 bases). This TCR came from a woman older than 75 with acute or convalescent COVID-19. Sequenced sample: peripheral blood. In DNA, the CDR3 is TGCGCCAGCAGCCAAGGGGCGACAACTAATGAAAAACTGTTTTTT. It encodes CASSQGATTNEKLFF.